This TCR beta chain was sequenced in a study of T cells in Graves' hyperthyroidism and ophthalmopathy. Researchers amplified the TCR beta CDR3 regions from RNA transcripts. The primer set for the first-round RT-PCR of the TCR CDR3 was HTBI. MiXCR, run by TCRdb on the multiplex PCR reads, gives a single entry per CDR3 protein. Of over 650,000 distinct CDR3 sequences listed, about 45% are singletons. Only a few counts were recorded for this clonotype. This TCR was recovered from an adult man with Graves' disease, either hyperthyroidism or ophthalmopathy (not recorded which). The sequencing sample was made of peripheral blood or thyroid tissue (not recorded which).

CDR3 sequence (DNA): TGTGCCAGCGGCGACTATGGCTACACCTTC. Encoded protein: CASGDYGYTF. V and J are TRBV25-1 and TRBJ1-2; no definite D call. The CDR3 has 10 amino acids. V lost 8 bases and J 3 bases, leaving 4 bases between the germline ends. The V gene's germline CDR1 is MGHDK and CDR2 SYGVNS.